These 17 T cell receptor beta chains were sequenced from one sample in a study of metastatic and nonmetastatic thyroid tumors. From the PCR reads, TCRdb re-called clones with MiXCR. The table shows about 35,000 clones, with over 25% occurring only once. Patients were all untreated before their thyroid surgery. Sequenced input: blood. These receptors all come from a female donor with papillary thyroid cancer or a benign thyroid nodule (not recorded which). Some clones in this sample may be carry-over from other donors' samples.

This chain connects TRBV19 to TRBJ2-3; D is ambiguous. The V gene lost 3 bases and the J gene lost 6 bases, with 10 bases spanning the gap. Germline CDR1 LNHDA, CDR2 SQIVND (reference sequence). This CDR3 comprises 13 residues. The CDR3 DNA is TGTGCCAGTAGTATCAGGTCCCCGGATACGCAGTATTTT. Protein sequence: CASSIRSPDTQYF.

Sample share makes this clone medium-sized (0.01 to 0.1%). V gene TRBV6-1 combines with J gene TRBJ2-7; either TRBD1 or TRBD2 may fit D (5 bases each). V lost 5 bases and J lost 5, with 7 bases in between. The germline CDR1 and CDR2 sequences are MNHNS and SASEGT. This CDR3 region has 11 residues. CDR3 sequence (DNA): TGTGCCAGCAGTCGAGGGGACGAGCAGTACTTC. Its translation is CASSRGDEQYF.

This clone was detected only a few times. The chain is built from TRBV2 and TRBJ2-5; D remains ambiguous. Germline V CDR1 and CDR2: SNHLY, FYNNEI. V was clipped by 4 bases and J by 1 base, with 13 bases between them. The CDR3 sequence is 15 residues long. CDR3: CASSGSTTSQETQYF. The CDR3 DNA reads as TGTGCCAGCAGTGGTTCGACCACCAGCCAAGAGACCCAGTACTTC.

By share, this clone counts as medium-sized (0.01 to 0.1%). This chain joins TRBV12-3 or TRBV12-4 and TRBJ1-3; no firm D call. Trimming removed 6 bases from V and 1 base from J, with 10 bases in between. The CDR3 is 14 amino acids. The CDR3 region is CASRRRESGNTIYF. The CDR3 DNA reads TGTGCCAGCAGGCGTAGGGAATCTGGAAACACCATATATTTT.

Comments on this clone: This clone may be a read error of a much larger clone one base away. This sequence joins TRBV2 and TRBJ1-3, with D possibly TRBD1 on 5 matching bases. The CDR3 is 15 residues long. V lost 9 bases and J 0 bases, leaving 15 bases between the germline ends. The germline CDR1 and CDR2 sequences are SNHLY and FYNNEI. The CDR3, as DNA: TGTGCCAGTTTATCCGGGACGTCCTCTGGAAACACCATATATTTT. This translates into CASLSGTSSGNTIYF. Full variable domain (missing parts from reference TRBV2 and TRBJ1-3): EPEVTQTPSHQVTQMGQEVILRCVPISNHLYFYWYRQILGQKVEFLVSFYNNEISEKSEIFDDQFSVERPDGSNFTLKIRSTKLEDSAMYFCASLSGTSSGNTIYFGEGSWLTVV.

This chain links TRBV20-1 with TRBJ2-1, with TRBD2 matching over 10 bases. The germline V gene has CDR1 DFQATT and CDR2 SNEGSKA (reference sequence). V dropped 6 bases and J dropped 8; count of bases not matched to a gene: 13. CDR3 length: 15 residues. For the CDR3, the DNA is TGCAGTGCCGCGGCCGGGACTAGCGAATTGGATGAGCAGTTCTTC. Protein: CSAAAGTSELDEQFF.

This clone was counted a few times. The gene calls are TRBV6-4 and TRBJ1-5, with D possibly being TRBD1 (6 bases). The germline V and J ends were trimmed by 7 bases and 7 bases, with 23 bases remaining between them. CDR1 is MRHNA and CDR2 is SNTAGT in the germline V gene. The CDR3 covers 16 residues. CDR3 sequence reads: CASTPDNSQGRQPQHF. Written as DNA, the CDR3 is TGTGCCAGCACCCCCGATAACAGTCAGGGGAGGCAGCCCCAGCATTTT.

The chain joins TRBV11-3 to TRBJ2-7, with 10 bases lining up with TRBD2. Germline lookup yields CDR1 SGHNT and CDR2 YENEEA. With 5 bases clipped from V and 7 bases from J, the junction kept 8 bases outside the gene matches. The CDR3 totals 14 residues. This CDR3 reads CASSPSGGAGEQYF. The CDR3 coding sequence is TGTGCCAGCAGCCCTAGCGGGGGAGCGGGGGAGCAGTACTTC.

CDR3 nucleotides: TGCGCCAGCAGACCGGGGGACGGTGGCCCCTACAATGAGCAGTTCTTC. It yields the protein CASRPGDGGPYNEQFF. The rearrangement uses TRBV5-1 and TRBJ2-1; possible D gene TRBD2, 6 bases. CDR1 is SGHRS and CDR2 is YFSETQ in the germline V gene. The CDR3 runs to 16 residues. The V and J ends lost 5 bases and 2 bases respectively, with 17 bases between them. The variable domain in full, completed from reference TRBV5-1 and TRBJ2-1, reads KAGVTQTPRYLIKTRGQQVTLSCSPISGHRSVSWYQQTPGQGLQFLFEYFSETQRNKGNFPGRFSGRQFSNSRSEMNVSTLELGDSALYLCASRPGDGGPYNEQFFGPGTRLTVL.

There are a few counts of this clone. The genes are TRBV6-1 and TRBJ1-6; D gene uncertain. Germline V CDR1 and CDR2: MNHNS, SASEGT. The V end was cut by 3 bases, the J end by 7 bases, with 10 bases between. This CDR3 is 14 amino acids long. The DNA for the CDR3 is TGTGCCAGCAGTGAGCACAGTGACAATTCACCCCTCCACTTT. It encodes CASSEHSDNSPLHF.

Concerning this clone: An end of the junction differs from the germline gene, which may be a read error. V is TRBV6-2 or TRBV6-3 and J is TRBJ2-1, with 8 bases that match TRBD2. The CDR3 is 16 amino acids. CDR1 MNHEY and CDR2 SVGEGT come from the germline V gene. The DNA for the CDR3 is TGTCCCAGCAGGCAACAAAGCGGGGGTTCCTACAATGAGCCGTTCTTC. Its protein is CPSRQQSGGSYNEPFF.

The V and J genes are TRBV20-1 and TRBJ1-2; D might be TRBD1 (6 bases). Germline V gene sequence: CDR1 DFQATT, CDR2 SNEGSKA (reference sequence). The CDR3 length is 12 residues. Deletions cut 2 bases from V and 8 bases from J, with 12 bases between. CDR3 DNA sequence: TGCAGTGCTAGATCGGGGGCGGTCGGCTACACCTTC. Translated, it gives CSARSGAVGYTF.

The chain has TRBV9 and TRBJ1-2; D gene uncertain. Trimming shortened V by 2 bases and J by 5 bases, and 16 bases separated the two germline ends. The CDR3 has 15 residues. Germline V gene data show CDR1 as SGDLS and CDR2 as YYNGEE. CDR3 amino acids: CASSVGSSGGYGYTF. The CDR3 DNA sequence: TGTGCCAGCAGCGTGGGATCGTCTGGTGGGTATGGCTACACCTTC.

There are a few counts of this clone. Given a much more abundant clone one base away, this may be a read error. This sample also contains other DNA sequences that code for the same CDR3. The chain uses TRBV19 and TRBJ2-3; no reliable D call. The J call is uncertain, as TRBJ1-5 better fits the DNA end. CDR1 and CDR2 (germline): LNHDA, SQIVND (reference sequence). There are 11 residues in the CDR3. The CDR3 here is CASTLRDTQHF. In DNA form, the CDR3 reads TGTGCCAGTACTCTACGGGATACGCAGCATTTT.

The chain combines TRBV20-1 with TRBJ2-7; D gene ambiguous. The CDR3 totals 13 residues. The germline V gene has CDR1 DFQATT and CDR2 SNEGSKA (reference sequence). Between the trimmed V and J ends, which lost 1 base and 3 bases, there was a span of 10 bases. The CDR3 is CSARGIADYEQYF. CDR3 nucleotide sequence: TGCAGTGCTAGAGGAATAGCCGACTACGAGCAGTACTTC.

The chain has TRBV4-1 and TRBJ1-4, with D unclear. Germline values: CDR1 MGHRA, CDR2 YSYEKL. CDR3 length: 17 residues. V shed 0 bases and J shed 0 bases, with 11 bases lying between them. The CDR3 DNA sequence: TGCGCCAGCAGCCAAGATAAGTGGGATGCAACTAATGAAAAACTGTTTTTT. It specifies CASSQDKWDATNEKLFF.

This clone was seen at least ten times. The chain combines TRBV6-1 with TRBJ2-1; D unresolved. Trimming removed 5 bases at V and 2 bases at J, with 10 bases between. CDR3 length: 14 residues. The germline V gene has CDR1 MNHNS and CDR2 SASEGT. The CDR3, as DNA: TGTGCCAGCAGTCAAACGGTAACCTACAATGAGCAGTTCTTC. Translated: CASSQTVTYNEQFF.